This T cell receptor beta chain was found in a study of blood T cell repertoires in COVID-19. From germline, CDR1 is GTSNPN and CDR2 SVGIG (reference sequence). V was pared by 0 bases and J by 1 base, with 21 bases between. The CDR3 length is 19 residues. TCRdb's copy holds only in-frame clones and misses some; the assay was immunoSEQ multiplex PCR. Of 150,000 to 200,000 clones listed, approximately 80% are singletons. The TCR originated in a woman in her forties or fifties who had recovered from COVID-19. The chain is built from TRBV30 and TRBJ2-2; maybe TRBD2 (5 bases). Sequenced sample: PBMCs or T cells enriched from blood (not recorded which). This CDR3 reads CAWSVRLEGILVNTGELFF. The CDR3 nucleotides read TGTGCCTGGAGTGTACGTTTAGAGGGAATACTAGTGAACACCGGGGAGCTGTTTTTT.